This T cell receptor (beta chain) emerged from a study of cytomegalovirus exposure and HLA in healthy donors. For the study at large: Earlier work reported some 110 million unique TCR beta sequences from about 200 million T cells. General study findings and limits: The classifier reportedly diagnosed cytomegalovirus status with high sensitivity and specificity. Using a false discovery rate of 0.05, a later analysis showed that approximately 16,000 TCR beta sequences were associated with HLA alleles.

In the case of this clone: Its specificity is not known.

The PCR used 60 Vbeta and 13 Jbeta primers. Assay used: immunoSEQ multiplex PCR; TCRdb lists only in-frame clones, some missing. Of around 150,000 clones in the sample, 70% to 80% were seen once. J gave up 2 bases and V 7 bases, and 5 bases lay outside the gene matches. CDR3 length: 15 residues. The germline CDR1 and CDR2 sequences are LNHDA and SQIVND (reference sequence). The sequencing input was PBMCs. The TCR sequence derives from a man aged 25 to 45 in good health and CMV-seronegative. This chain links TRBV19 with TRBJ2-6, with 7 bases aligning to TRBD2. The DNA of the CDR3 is TGTGCCAGTAAAAACGGGAGGACTGGGGCCAACGTCCTGACTTTC. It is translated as CASKNGRTGANVLTF.